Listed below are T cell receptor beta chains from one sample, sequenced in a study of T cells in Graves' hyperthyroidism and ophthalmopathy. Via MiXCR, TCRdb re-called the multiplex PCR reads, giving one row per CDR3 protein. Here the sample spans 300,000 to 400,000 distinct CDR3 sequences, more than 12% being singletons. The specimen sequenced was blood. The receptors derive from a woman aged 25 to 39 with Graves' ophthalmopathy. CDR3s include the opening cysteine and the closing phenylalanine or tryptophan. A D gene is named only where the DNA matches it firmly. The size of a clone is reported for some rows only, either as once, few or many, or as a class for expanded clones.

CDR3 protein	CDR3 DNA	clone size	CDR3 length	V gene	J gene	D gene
CASRPVGFGEKLFF	TGTGCCAGCAGACCCGTGGGGTTTGGTGAAAAACTGTTTTTT	few	14	TRBV25-1	TRBJ1-4	.
CASSYRLAGFPSYNEQFF	TGTGCCAGCAGTTACCGCCTAGCGGGGTTCCCCTCCTACAATGAGCAGTTCTTC	many	18	TRBV7-2	TRBJ2-1	TRBD2
CASSLGRTEAFF	TGTGCCAGCAGCCTCGGTAGGACTGAAGCTTTCTTT	many	12	TRBV28	TRBJ1-1	.
CASSLARQLVSPLHF	TGTGCCAGCAGCTTGGCCAGGCAGTTGGTATCACCCCTCCACTTT	once	15	TRBV5-4	TRBJ1-6	.
CSVAAGAHYEQYF	TGCAGCGTGGCGGCGGGTGCCCACTACGAGCAGTACTTC	.	13	TRBV29-1	TRBJ2-7	.
CASTKRGGGADTQYF	TGTGCCAGCACGAAAAGGGGGGGGGGTGCAGATACGCAGTATTTT	many	15	TRBV27	TRBJ2-3	.
CASSRTKATDTQYF	TGTGCCAGCAGCCGTACCAAGGCCACAGATACGCAGTATTTT	many	14	TRBV7-2	TRBJ2-3	.
CASSYRLRSSSYEQYF	TGTGCCAGCAGTTACCGCCTCAGGAGCAGCTCCTACGAGCAGTACTTC	.	16	TRBV6-5	TRBJ2-7	.
CASSSETGTKETQYF	TGTGCTAGCAGCTCCGAGACAGGGACAAAAGAGACCCAGTACTTC	many	15	TRBV7-7	TRBJ2-5	TRBD1
CASRFQGDQPQHF	TGTGCCAGCAGATTCCAGGGGGATCAGCCCCAGCATTTT	many	13	TRBV12-3/TRBV12-4	TRBJ1-5	TRBD1
CASSGEGQWADTQYF	TGTGCCAGCAGCGGGGAGGGCCAATGGGCAGATACGCAGTATTTT	few	15	TRBV5-4	TRBJ2-3	TRBD2
CASSKGTTSYNEQFF	TGTGCCAGCAGTAAAGGGACTACTTCCTACAATGAGCAGTTCTTC	many	15	TRBV12-3/TRBV12-4	TRBJ2-1	TRBD2
CASSARGSLYEQYF	TGTGCCAGCAGTGCGCGGGGGAGCCTCTACGAGCAGTACTTC	many	14	TRBV6-1	TRBJ2-7	TRBD2
CASSLTTGPNNEQFF	TGCGCCAGCAGCCTCACCACCGGGCCAAACAATGAGCAGTTCTTC	many	15	TRBV5-1	TRBJ2-1	.
CASQFRGSGGHQEAQYF	TGTGCCTCCCAATTTCGGGGTAGCGGGGGGCACCAAGAGGCCCAGTACTTC	many	17	TRBV30	TRBJ2-5	TRBD2
CASSSDPWAEAFF	TGTGCCAGCAGTTCTGACCCTTGGGCTGAAGCTTTCTTT	many	13	TRBV2	TRBJ1-1	.
CASKGERVNTEAFF	TGTGCCAGCAAGGGGGAAAGAGTGAACACTGAAGCTTTCTTT	many	14	TRBV2	TRBJ1-1	.
CASSPPGLAGRETQYF	TGTGCCAGCAGCCCACCCGGACTAGCGGGCCGCGAGACCCAGTACTTC	.	16	TRBV2	TRBJ2-5	TRBD2
CASGRGSGNTIYF	TGTGCCAGCGGGAGGGGCTCTGGAAACACCATATATTTT	once	13	TRBV6-2/TRBV6-3	TRBJ1-3	.
CASSQSYIQYF	TGTGCCAGCAGCCAATCTTACATTCAGTACTTC	few	11	TRBV16	TRBJ2-4	.
CASIALPGRTGYEQYF	TGTGCCAGCATCGCACTCCCGGGACGTACTGGCTACGAGCAGTACTTC	many	16	TRBV5-6	TRBJ2-7	.
CAWGDSGSARGNEQFF	TGTGCCTGGGGAGATAGCGGGAGCGCTCGGGGCAATGAGCAGTTCTTC	.	16	TRBV30	TRBJ2-1	TRBD2
CASSFRQLSNQPQHF	TGTGCCAGCAGTTTCCGACAGCTGAGCAATCAGCCCCAGCATTTT	many	15	TRBV12-3/TRBV12-4	TRBJ1-5	.
CAWSGGSPNYGYTF	TGTGCCTGGAGCGGTGGGTCCCCTAACTATGGCTACACCTTC	many	14	TRBV30	TRBJ1-2	.
CATTVGHTNSPLHF	TGTGCCACTACGGTAGGACACACAAATTCACCCCTCCACTTT	few	14	TRBV19	TRBJ1-6	.
CASSVWPANTEAFF	TGTGCCAGCAGTGTGTGGCCAGCGAACACTGAAGCTTTCTTT	many	14	TRBV6-2/TRBV6-3	TRBJ1-1	.
CASSQDSQGITYEQYF	TGCGCCAGCAGCCAAGATTCGCAGGGCATTACCTACGAGCAGTACTTC	many	16	TRBV4-1	TRBJ2-7	.
CASSPRFGYGYTF	TGTGCCAGCAGTCCCAGGTTCGGCTATGGCTACACCTTC	many	13	TRBV27	TRBJ1-2	.
CASSSPSGGSTDTQYF	TGTGCCAGCAGTTCTCCTAGCGGGGGGAGCACAGATACGCAGTATTTT	many	16	TRBV6-1	TRBJ2-3	TRBD2
CASSPAGFGETQYF	TGCGCCAGCAGCCCCGCGGGGTTCGGAGAGACCCAGTACTTC	few	14	TRBV5-1	TRBJ2-5	.
CASSGDIPAKNIQYF	TGTGCCAGCAGCGGGGACATCCCTGCCAAAAACATTCAGTACTTC	.	15	TRBV2	TRBJ2-4	.
CASSQVRDAYEQYF	TGCGCCAGCAGCCAAGTAAGAGATGCCTACGAGCAGTACTTC	many	14	TRBV4-1	TRBJ2-7	.
CSARSPWTSGSTDTQYF	TGCAGTGCTAGATCCCCCTGGACTAGCGGGAGCACAGATACGCAGTATTTT	many	17	TRBV20-1	TRBJ2-3	TRBD2
CASSVGGSGGASEQFF	TGTGCCAGCAGCGTAGGGGGTAGCGGGGGGGCCAGTGAGCAGTTCTTC	many	16	TRBV9	TRBJ2-1	TRBD2
CASSLNAGLTYEQYF	TGTGCCAGCAGCTTGAATGCCGGGCTCACCTACGAGCAGTACTTC	.	15	TRBV11-2	TRBJ2-7	.
CASSGQGGTDTQYF	TGTGCCAGCTCTGGACAGGGCGGTACAGATACGCAGTATTTT	many	14	TRBV7-9	TRBJ2-3	TRBD1
CASTFLSGGPNSPLHF	TGTGCCAGCACCTTCCTCAGTGGGGGCCCGAATTCACCCCTCCACTTT	few	16	TRBV6-2/TRBV6-3	TRBJ1-6	.
CASSMGGGETQSF	TGTGCCAGTAGTATGGGGGGAGGAGAGACCCAGTCCTTC	.	13	TRBV19	TRBJ2-5	.
CASSLSATNEKLFF	TGTGCCAGCAGCTTATCGGCAACTAATGAAAAACTGTTTTTT	many	14	TRBV11-2	TRBJ1-4	.
CASSTAGTGISYEQYF	TGTGCCAGCAGCACAGCCGGGACAGGGATCTCCTACGAGCAGTACTTC	many	16	TRBV5-8	TRBJ2-7	TRBD1
CASGQTGNGELFF	TGTGCCAGCGGGCAGACAGGGAACGGGGAGCTGTTTTTT	many	13	TRBV11-3	TRBJ2-2	TRBD1
CAARTGGQPQHF	TGTGCCGCCCGGACAGGGGGTCAGCCCCAGCATTTT	.	12	TRBV10-3	TRBJ1-5	TRBD1
CASSGQHRGVLAKNIQYF	TGTGCCAGCAGCGGACAGCATCGGGGGGTACTAGCCAAAAACATTCAGTACTTC	.	18	TRBV11-1	TRBJ2-4	.
CASSRSSGSNEKLFF	TGTGCCAGCTCAAGGTCATCAGGGTCTAATGAAAAACTGTTTTTT	.	15	TRBV18	TRBJ1-4	.
CASSHLGRGKSGELFF	TGTGCCAGCAGTCACCTGGGCAGGGGAAAATCCGGGGAGCTGTTTTTT	once	16	TRBV6-2/TRBV6-3	TRBJ2-2	.
CSARGDTLSLGYTF	TGCAGTGCTAGGGGAGACACACTATCCTTAGGCTACACCTTC	many	14	TRBV20-1	TRBJ1-2	.
CASSSAGAKNEKLFF	TGTGCCAGCAGCTCTGCGGGGGCGAAAAATGAAAAACTGTTTTTT	many	15	TRBV4-2	TRBJ1-4	.
CASSLDSGGAYEQYF	TGTGCCAGCAGCTTAGATAGCGGGGGGGCCTATGAGCAGTACTTC	once	15	TRBV7-9	TRBJ2-7	TRBD2
CASSFPGGGNTIYF	TGTGCCAGCAGTTTTCCGGGAGGTGGAAACACCATATATTTT	.	14	TRBV12-3/TRBV12-4	TRBJ1-3	.